This T cell receptor beta chain comes out of a study of T cells in narcolepsy (dated by TCRdb to the late 2010s). Background on the whole study: Patients with narcolepsy type 1 or type 2 (NT1, NT2) were enrolled in the study together with healthy control donors. To look for autoreactive T cells in narcolepsy patients that target self-antigens of hypocretin neurons (hypocretin, TRIB2), the study used TCR Vbeta sequencing to follow clonotypes in blood and CSF.

This clone occurred a few times. Its antigen target is currently unknown. No much larger clone is present one base from it, and per-base qualities are unavailable. Receptor libraries were prepared by the immunoSEQ multiplex PCR assay. Sourced from immuneACCESS, this table was stored by TCRdb with only in-frame sequences that have V and J called. A share of the clones is absent; for the studies checked, an unresolved V gene accounts for under half, and the remainder has no known explanation. For this sample the table gives tens of thousands of clones, of which about 86% were detected only once. 4% to 5% of the sample comes from the top ten. For TCR Vbeta sequencing, memory CD4+ T cells were sorted ex vivo from the peripheral blood of narcolepsy patients and healthy controls. Overall study results and their limits: Plots comparing CSF and blood CD4+ T cell clonotypes from the same patient highlighted HCRT-specific and TRIB2-specific autoreactive clonotypes. No sequences matching autoreactive T cell clones were contained in some blood memory CD4+ repertoires from patients and controls. According to the report, autoreactive clonotypes were detected serially in the blood of the same patients and of different patients, but not in healthy controls. Numbers of sequenced blood memory CD4+ clonotypes were comparable, averaging about 40,000 in patients and under 35,000 in controls.

Sequencing input: memory (CD45RA-) CD4+ T cells from blood. Reading the label with the study, this specimen's cell subset or site is: memory T cells sorted ex vivo from peripheral blood. The receptor's source is a human donor in good health.

Here is the DNA: TGTGCCAGCAGCTTAGTAGGGGAAGAGACCCAGTACTTC. It specifies CASSLVGEETQYF. The V and J segments used are TRBV7-2 and TRBJ2-5, with a weak D call of TRBD1 (5 bases match). From cysteine to phenylalanine, the CDR3 is 13 amino acids long. The read is trimmed to its CDR3 DNA, 39 bases read in frame from base 1. Looking up the germline V gene yields CDR1 SGHTA and CDR2 FQGNSA. V lost 1 base and J lost 3 bases; the stretch between them is 6 bases long.